This T cell receptor (beta chain) emerged from a study of Graves' ophthalmopathy and Graves' hyperthyroidism. Aged 18 to 65, hyperthyroidism patients had been newly diagnosed, with under 2 months' duration. CDR3 length: 14 residues. V was trimmed by 5 bases and J by 5 bases, leaving 15 bases between them. Amplified TCR beta CDR3 regions were obtained using RNA transcripts as template. The library came from an HTBI-primed first-round RT-PCR and a second-round multiplex PCR. A single record per CDR3 protein comes from TCRdb applying MiXCR to the multiplex PCR reads. The sample shows over a million distinct CDR3 sequences, roughly two fifths of them seen only once.

The clonotype comes from an adult man with Graves' hyperthyroidism. Material for sequencing was peripheral blood or thyroid tissue (not recorded which). The J gene is TRBJ2-5, the V gene TRBV12-3 or TRBV12-4, with D perhaps TRBD2 (6 bases). CDR3 nucleotide sequence: TGTGCCAGCAGTCCGAGACTAGGTTTGGAGACCCAGTACTTC. This sequence encodes CASSPRLGLETQYF.